The 7 T cell receptor beta chains below were found in one sample sequenced in a study of technical replicates of blood from a few donors. Sequencing used immunoSEQ multiplex PCR; TCRdb keeps in-frame clones, though not all of them. Here the sample spans 12,000 or so clones, approximately 79% being singletons. Sequencing used PBMCs. These receptors were obtained from a human donor in good health.

This chain links TRBV19 with TRBJ1-3, with D tentatively TRBD1 (5 bases). The CDR3 length is 15 residues. Trimming removed 4 bases from V and 0 bases from J, with 10 bases in between. Germline loops: CDR1 LNHDA, CDR2 SQIVND (reference sequence). In nucleotides, the CDR3 is TGTGCCAGTAGTAATACGGGGGGCTCTGGAAACACCATATATTTT. As protein: CASSNTGGSGNTIYF.

V and J are TRBV25-1 and TRBJ2-1; 9 nucleotides agree with TRBD2. The CDR3 runs 17 residues. Trimming removed 3 bases from V and 2 bases from J; junction bases left unmatched: 8. Germline loops: CDR1 MGHDK, CDR2 SYGVNS. CDR3 DNA: TGTGCCAGCAGTGACCTCGGCCGGACTAGCGCCTACAATGAGCAGTTCTTC. It yields the protein CASSDLGRTSAYNEQFF.

Concerning this clone: The junction and the germline gene differ at one end; a read error may be behind it. The chain joins TRBV2 to TRBJ2-1; 10 nucleotides agree with TRBD2. Germline V gives CDR1 SNHLY, CDR2 FYNNEI. This CDR3 has 13 residues. CDR3 nucleotide sequence: TGTGCCAGCAATAAGCGGGAGGGCCAGGACAAGGTCTTC. Protein sequence: CASNKREGQDKVF.

This clone was seen a handful of times. The genes are TRBV9 and TRBJ2-2; weak D call: TRBD2 (6 bases). CDR1 is SGDLS, CDR2 YYNGEE, per germline. Deletions cut 5 bases from V and 2 bases from J, with 10 bases between. This CDR3 contains 14 residues. CDR3 in amino acids: CASRAGTNTGELFF. In nucleotides, the CDR3 is TGTGCCAGCAGGGCAGGGACTAACACCGGGGAGCTGTTTTTT.

The chain uses TRBV29-1 and TRBJ2-1; 12 positions match TRBD2. This CDR3 comprises 15 residues. V was clipped by 4 bases and J by 9 bases; unmatched bases: 10. Looked up from germline, CDR1 is SQVTM and CDR2 is ANQGSEA. CDR3 in amino acids: CSVAARLAGEGEQFF. The CDR3 DNA is TGCAGCGTTGCCGCGAGACTAGCGGGGGAGGGTGAGCAGTTCTTC.

This sequence joins TRBV27 and TRBJ1-4; D not certain. The CDR3 is made up of 18 amino acids. Germline V CDR1 and CDR2: MNHEY, SMNVEV (reference sequence). The V end was cut by 5 bases, the J end by 0 bases, with 19 bases between. The CDR3 region is CASSNNRDRYATNEKLFF. Written as DNA, the CDR3 is TGTGCCAGCAGTAACAACCGGGATCGCTATGCAACTAATGAAAAACTGTTTTTT.

This rearrangement joins TRBV7-6 to TRBJ2-7; 8 bases are shared with TRBD2. Germline trimming cut 1 base from V and 4 bases from J; bases unmatched to any gene: 6. The germline CDR1 and CDR2 sequences are SGHVS and FNYEAQ. The CDR3 is made up of 15 amino acids. DNA for the CDR3: TGTGCCAGCAGCTTAGTTTCTAGCGGGCTTTACGAGCAGTACTTC. Translated, it gives CASSLVSSGLYEQYF.